The 27 T cell receptor beta chains listed next were all sequenced from one sample in a study of neurological immune-mediated disorders. Each CDR3 protein is one row after TCRdb ran MiXCR on the 5' RACE reads. The table has approximately 40,000 distinct CDR3 sequences, approximately 21% seen once. As to time point: technical triplicate 3. Sequencing used PBMCs. The receptors derive from a man aged 55 to 70 with HTLV-1-associated myelopathy (HAM/TSP).

This clonotype was recorded at least ten times. The J gene is TRBJ2-5, the V gene TRBV3-1; D is undetermined. With 4 bases removed from V and 5 bases from J, the gap between germline ends came to 5 bases. The CDR3 contains 11 residues. Germline lookup yields CDR1 LGHDT and CDR2 YNNKEL (reference sequence). The CDR3 loop is CASSLKETQYF. The CDR3, as DNA: TGTGCCAGCAGCCTGAAGGAGACCCAGTACTTC.

This clonotype has at least ten counts. The chain employs TRBV7-6 and TRBJ2-1; 11 bases match TRBD2. This CDR3 spans 15 amino acids. Germline V gene sequence: CDR1 SGHVS, CDR2 FNYEAQ. After removal of 5 bases from V and 7 bases from J, the junction contained 7 bases not matched to a gene. In DNA, the CDR3 is TGTGCCAGCAGCAGAGGACTAGCGGGCCTTAATGAGCAGTTCTTC. Residues: CASSRGLAGLNEQFF.

This clonotype was counted ten times or more. The chain links TRBV7-2 to TRBJ2-7, with D unresolved. The CDR3 extends over 13 amino acids. The germline V gene has CDR1 SGHTA and CDR2 FQGNSA. V lost 5 bases and J 6 bases, leaving 14 bases between the germline ends. CDR3 nucleotides: TGTGCCAGCAGCCCGAACCCGGTAGGCGAGCAGTACTTC. Protein sequence: CASSPNPVGEQYF.

The table lists this clonotype with many counts. The V and J genes are TRBV5-1 and TRBJ1-6; D is unclear. V was trimmed by 4 bases and J by 7 bases, leaving 9 bases between them. Germline CDR1 is SGHRS and CDR2 is YFSETQ. The CDR3 is 13 amino acids. The CDR3 nucleotides are TGCGCCAGCAGCGTGGACCCGAATTCACCCCTCCACTTT. Residues: CASSVDPNSPLHF.

This clonotype has a count of ten or more. The chain combines TRBV28 with TRBJ2-3; D gene uncertain. Trimming left V 0 bases short and J 6 bases short, with 4 bases between. CDR3 length: 12 amino acids. From germline, CDR1 is MDHEN and CDR2 SYDVKM. In nucleotides, the CDR3 is TGTGCCAGCAGTTTATGGAGCGATACGCAGTATTTT. As protein: CASSLWSDTQYF.

This clonotype was seen repeatedly, ten times or more. The rearrangement links TRBV20-1 to TRBJ1-1; tentative D call: TRBD1 (5 bases). Germline lookup yields CDR1 DFQATT and CDR2 SNEGSKA (reference sequence). Trimming shortened V by 6 bases and J by 5 bases, and 25 bases separated the two germline ends. The CDR3 extends over 16 amino acids. Here the CDR3 reads CSAVEMWSGGGTEAFF. CDR3 DNA sequence: TGCAGTGCGGTAGAAATGTGGTCGGGGGGGGGGACTGAAGCTTTCTTT.

In this sample, this clonotype turned up many times. CDR3 protein: CASSDQLLLAGPYNEQFF. The CDR3 DNA reads as TGTGCCAGCAGTGATCAATTACTGCTAGCGGGACCCTACAATGAGCAGTTCTTC. The chain has TRBV6-4 and TRBJ2-1; 9 bases are a match to TRBD2. V shed 3 bases, J shed 2 bases, and the junction held 11 bases outside the gene matches. The length of the CDR3 is 18 residues. Germline CDR1 MRHNA, CDR2 SNTAGT.

This clonotype was counted at least ten times. The chain uses TRBV7-6 and TRBJ1-3, with D possibly TRBD1 on 6 matching bases. The length of the CDR3 is 17 residues. Trimming left V 3 bases short and J 1 base short, with 16 bases between. Germline CDR1 and CDR2: SGHVS and FNYEAQ. CDR3 in amino acids: CASSFSRGTLSGNTIYF. Written as DNA, the CDR3 is TGTGCCAGCAGCTTCTCGAGGGGGACGCTATCTGGAAACACCATATATTTT.

This clonotype came up many times. The chain recombines TRBV28 with TRBJ1-4, with D hard to call. Trimming took 7 bases from V and 0 from J, leaving 12 bases between them. The germline CDR1 and CDR2 sequences are MDHEN and SYDVKM. The CDR3 has 15 amino acids. The CDR3 loop is CASTPLEATNEKLFF. The CDR3 DNA sequence: TGTGCCAGCACCCCCCTAGAAGCAACTAATGAAAAACTGTTTTTT.

At least ten counts were recorded for this clonotype. This chain joins TRBV5-1 and TRBJ2-7; D unclear. V gave up 0 bases and J gave up 2 bases, with 6 bases separating them. This CDR3 contains 13 residues. In germline, CDR1 is SGHRS, CDR2 YFSETQ. The chain's CDR3 is CASSLDAAYEQYF. As DNA, the CDR3 is TGCGCCAGCAGCTTGGATGCGGCCTACGAGCAGTACTTC.

This clonotype was counted ten times or more. The chain couples TRBV5-5 to TRBJ2-7; D is undetermined. There are 14 residues in the CDR3. V was trimmed by 4 bases and J by 3 bases, leaving 14 bases between them. Germline-derived CDR1 and CDR2 are SGHKS and YYEKEE (reference sequence). The CDR3 DNA is TGTGCCAGCAGCCCCGCGGTGATAAACTACGAGCAGTACTTC. The encoded protein is CASSPAVINYEQYF.

The chain employs TRBV4-1 and TRBJ2-7; tentative D call: TRBD2 (6 bases). Trimming left V 8 bases short and J 3 bases short, with 20 bases between. Germline lookup yields CDR1 MGHRA and CDR2 YSYEKL. CDR3 length: 15 residues. In DNA, the CDR3 is TGCGCCAGCCGCAAGGGGCTGGTGGGAGGCTACGAGCAGTACTTC. Amino acid sequence: CASRKGLVGGYEQYF.

In this sample, this clonotype turned up many times. The chain is built from TRBV9 and TRBJ2-6; no reliable D call. The CDR3 consists of 16 residues. In germline, CDR1 is SGDLS, CDR2 YYNGEE. The V and J ends lost 3 bases and 0 bases respectively, with 10 bases between them. CDR3 region: CASSAGTTSGANVLTF. The CDR3 DNA reads as TGTGCCAGCAGCGCAGGAACGACCTCTGGGGCCAACGTCCTGACTTTC. The full variable domain, rest sourced from reference TRBV9 and TRBJ2-6, is DSGVTQTPKHLITATGQRVTLRCSPRSGDLSVYWYQQSLDQGLQFLIQYYNGEERAKGNILERFSAQQFPDLHSELNLSSLELGDSALYFCASSAGTTSGANVLTFGAGSRLTVL.

In its sample, this clonotype was seen many times. V usage is TRBV21-1 and J usage is TRBJ1-6. TRBV21-1 is given as a pseudogene. This CDR3 contains 16 residues. The CDR3, as DNA: TGTACCAGCAGCAAGTCGGTCGGGACTGGCGGGTCACCCCTCCACTTT. Translation gives CTSSKSVGTGGSPLHF.

The table lists this clonotype with many counts. This chain joins TRBV11-2 and TRBJ2-1, with 8 bases lining up with TRBD1. Looked up from germline, CDR1 is SGHAT and CDR2 is FQNNGV. Unmatched junction bases numbered 14, after V lost 5 bases and J lost 5 bases. The CDR3 runs 17 residues. This chain's CDR3 is CASSKDRGRNFHNEQFF. In DNA, the CDR3 is TGTGCCAGCAGCAAAGACAGGGGACGGAATTTCCACAATGAGCAGTTCTTC.

A remark on this clonotype: It may be a read error: a sequence one base away is much more abundant. V usage is TRBV7-8 and J usage is TRBJ2-3, with unresolved D. The CDR3 covers 15 residues. Germline CDR1 SGHVS, CDR2 FQNEAQ. The CDR3 is CASSQYEQFTYTQYF. The CDR3 bases are TGTGCCAGCAGCCAATACGAGCAGTTCACATATACGCAGTATTTT.

This clonotype is a singleton in its sample. The chain recombines TRBV11-3 with TRBJ1-3; D remains unclear. In germline, CDR1 is SGHNT, CDR2 YENEEA. The CDR3 has 16 residues. V shed 1 base and J shed 0 bases, with 10 bases lying between them. The CDR3 is CASSLGGSNSGNTIYF. CDR3 sequence (DNA): TGTGCCAGCAGCTTAGGTGGCAGCAACTCTGGAAACACCATATATTTT.

This clonotype was seen many times. V usage is TRBV21-1 and J usage is TRBJ2-3; TRBD1 is the table's D call, not checked against the DNA. TRBV21-1 is a listed pseudogene. This CDR3 is 15 amino acids long. The CDR3, as DNA: TGTGCCAGCAGCAAAGAGCGGGGGCAGGCAGATACGCAGTATTTT. Its translation is CASSKERGQADTQYF.

This clonotype was counted ten times or more. The chain employs TRBV5-6 and TRBJ2-5; 7 bases are shared with TRBD2. CDR3 length equals 14 residues. The J segment lost 5 bases and the V segment lost 3 bases, leaving 7 bases of the junction unmatched. The germline V gene has CDR1 SGHDT and CDR2 YYEEEE. Here the CDR3 reads CASSSIVGGETQYF. The CDR3 bases are TGTGCCAGCAGCTCAATCGTGGGGGGGGAGACCCAGTACTTC. Supplemented by reference TRBV5-6 and TRBJ2-5, the full variable domain reads DAGVTQSPTHLIKTRGQQVTLRCSPKSGHDTVSWYQQALGQGPQFIFQYYEEEERQRGNFPDRFSGHQFPNYSSELNVNALLLGDSALYLCASSSIVGGETQYFGPGTRLLVL.

This clonotype has ten or more counts. The V and J genes are TRBV19 and TRBJ1-2; D remains ambiguous. The CDR3 has 16 amino acids. Trimming took off 4 bases at V and 3 bases at J, with 18 bases between the two ends. The germline gives CDR1 LNHDA, CDR2 SQIVND (reference sequence). The CDR3: CASSRGPGETYYGYTF. The DNA for the CDR3 is TGTGCCAGTAGTAGAGGTCCGGGAGAGACCTACTATGGCTACACCTTC.

The gene calls are TRBV12-3 or TRBV12-4 and TRBJ2-1; 10 nucleotides agree with TRBD2. V lost 2 bases to trimming and J lost 7 bases; unmatched junction nucleotides: 5. The CDR3 consists of 15 residues. The CDR3 region is CASSLPGLAKNEQFF. The CDR3 coding sequence is TGTGCCAGCAGTTTACCGGGACTAGCGAAAAATGAGCAGTTCTTC.

This clonotype is labeled as medium-sized (0.01 to 0.1%). The chain couples TRBV20-1 to TRBJ2-7; D is possibly TRBD2 (6 bases). Germline V gene sequence: CDR1 DFQATT, CDR2 SNEGSKA (reference sequence). This CDR3 has 11 residues. V lost 3 bases and J 6 bases, leaving 9 bases between the germline ends. Here the CDR3 DNA reads TGCAGTGCTAGGGACTACCCCGAGCAGTACTTC. Protein product: CSARDYPEQYF.

This clonotype was picked up many times. The chain employs TRBV20-1 and TRBJ1-2, with 8 bases lining up with TRBD1. Germline CDR1 DFQATT, CDR2 SNEGSKA (reference sequence). Trimming removed 6 bases from V and 3 bases from J; junction bases left unmatched: 12. The CDR3 sequence is 15 residues long. Here the CDR3 DNA reads TGCAGTGCCCCTACCATATTGACAGGGGACTATGGCTACACCTTC. Amino acids: CSAPTILTGDYGYTF.

The CDR3 DNA sequence: TGTGCCAGCAGTGCCCCGGGACTGCAAGGTTCTGGGGAGCTGTTTTTT. Translating it yields CASSAPGLQGSGELFF. The chain joins TRBV6-6 to TRBJ2-2, with a possible D match to TRBD2 (6 bases). The CDR3 contains 16 residues. V was shortened by 5 bases and J by 8 bases, with 21 bases between the two germline ends. Germline V gene data show CDR1 as MNHNY and CDR2 as SVGAGI (reference sequence).

There are many counts of this clonotype. The chain couples TRBV24-1 to TRBJ2-3; tentatively, D is TRBD1 or TRBD2 (6 bases each). Trimming shortened V by 3 bases and J by 6 bases, and 18 bases separated the two germline ends. Germline V gene sequence: CDR1 KGHDR, CDR2 SFDVKD. This CDR3 region has 16 residues. The CDR3, as DNA: TGTGCCACCAGTGATCCGAGAGGGGGGCGCGGGGATACGCAGTATTTT. This gives the protein CATSDPRGGRGDTQYF.

This clonotype has ten or more counts. The V call is TRBV6-6, the J call TRBJ2-1; maybe TRBD1 (6 bases). This CDR3 is built from 12 residues. CDR1 and CDR2 (germline): MNHNY, SVGAGI (reference sequence). V gave up 6 bases and J gave up 6 bases, with 9 bases separating them. In DNA form, the CDR3 reads TGTGCCAGCAGGTTGACAGGCAATGAGCAGTTCTTC. Translating it yields CASRLTGNEQFF.

This clonotype occurred many times. V and J are TRBV5-1 and TRBJ2-5; D not resolved. Trimming stripped 0 bases from V and 0 bases from J, with 6 bases between. Germline CDR1 and CDR2: SGHRS and YFSETQ. This CDR3 is 14 amino acids long. For the CDR3, the DNA is TGCGCCAGCAGCTTGGGCGACTACCAAGAGACCCAGTACTTC. Its protein is CASSLGDYQETQYF.